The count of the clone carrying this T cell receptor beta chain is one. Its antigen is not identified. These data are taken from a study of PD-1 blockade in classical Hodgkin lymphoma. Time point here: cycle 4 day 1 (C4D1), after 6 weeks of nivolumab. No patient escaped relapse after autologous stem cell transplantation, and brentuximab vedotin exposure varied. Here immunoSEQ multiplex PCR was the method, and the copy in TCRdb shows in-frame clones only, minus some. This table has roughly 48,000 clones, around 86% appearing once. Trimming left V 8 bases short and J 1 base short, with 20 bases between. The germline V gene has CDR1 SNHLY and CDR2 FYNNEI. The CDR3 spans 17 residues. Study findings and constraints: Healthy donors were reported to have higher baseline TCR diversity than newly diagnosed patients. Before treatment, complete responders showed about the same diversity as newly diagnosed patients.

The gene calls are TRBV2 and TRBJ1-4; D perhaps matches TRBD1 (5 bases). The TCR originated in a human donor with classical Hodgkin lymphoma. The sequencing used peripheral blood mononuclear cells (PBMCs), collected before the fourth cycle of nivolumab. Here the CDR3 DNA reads TGTGCCAGCCGCCAGTCGGCAGGGCGAGGAACTAATGAAAAACTGTTTTTT. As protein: CASRQSAGRGTNEKLFF.